This TCR beta chain was captured in a study of T cells in Graves' hyperthyroidism and ophthalmopathy. General study findings and limits: Most expanded thyroid clonotypes above 0.001 also appeared in blood.

This CDR3 has 19 amino acids. V was clipped by 3 bases and J by 0 bases; unmatched bases: 11. Germline CDR1 and CDR2: MNHEY and SMNVEV (reference sequence). TCR beta CDR3 sequences were amplified from RNA transcripts. In the first-round RT-PCR of the TCR CDR3, the HTBI primer set was used. TCRdb re-called the multiplex PCR reads with MiXCR, one entry per CDR3 protein. The sample comprises hundreds of thousands of distinct CDR3 sequences, less than 20% of which are singletons, and about 50% rests with the top ten. Points on this clonotype: Its target is not known.

Diagnosis relied on clinical symptoms, serum thyroxine and TRAb, thyroid ultrasound and orbital computed tomography. The J gene is TRBJ2-3, the V gene TRBV27; 11 positions match TRBD2. Sequenced input: blood. The TCR was taken from a middle-aged man with Graves' ophthalmopathy. The CDR3, as DNA: TGTGCCAGCAGTTTTTCGCGCTCTAGCGGGGGGTTTAGCACAGATACGCAGTATTTT. It codes for CASSFSRSSGGFSTDTQYF.